This section outlines one T cell receptor (beta chain) sequence together with its context. This sample was included in a study of blood T cell repertoires in COVID-19. Overall study context: COVID-19 samples collected from the United States, Italy and Spain covered acute and convalescent phases.

How the authors handled the data: Nucleated cell counts were estimated from reference gene primer amplification. TCRdb's copy holds only in-frame clones and misses some; the assay was immunoSEQ multiplex PCR. V, J and clone size derive from that table, while D and trimming were established from the DNA sequence. The profile shows around 300,000 clones, around 90% of them singletons. V gave up 3 bases and J gave up 8 bases; unmatched junction bases: 5. Germline-derived CDR1 and CDR2 are LNHDA and SQIVND (reference sequence). This CDR3 is 13 amino acids long. Sample: peripheral blood. The rearrangement uses TRBV19 and TRBJ1-1, with 8 bases matching TRBD1. The sequence derives from a man between 50 and 59 years old with active or convalescent COVID-19. Written as DNA, the CDR3 is TGTGCCAGTAGTATCGCCCGGGACAGGGAAGCTTTCTTT. Translation gives CASSIARDREAFF.